This TCR beta chain emerged from a study of blood T cell repertoires in COVID-19. At the level of the study: From the United States, Italy and Spain came samples of acute and convalescent COVID-19.

Original handling: Estimation of nucleated cell counts was performed using reference gene primer amplification. Here immunoSEQ multiplex PCR was the method, and the copy in TCRdb shows in-frame clones only, minus some. For V, J and clone size, that table is used; D and trimming come from the DNA. The table includes 340,000 or so clones, 65% to 90% detected once. The CDR3 sequence is 15 residues long. Per the germline V gene, CDR1 is SGDLS and CDR2 is YYNGEE. J was trimmed by 4 bases and V by 3 bases; bases with no gene match: 5. Self-reported history from a screening survey and questionnaire set each donor's cohort. This clone was counted between two and nine times.

V usage is TRBV9 and J usage is TRBJ2-1; 9 bases line up with TRBD2. Sequencing was done on a sample of PBMCs or T cells enriched from blood (not recorded which). This TCR derives from a middle-aged woman with acute COVID-19. CDR3 sequence reads: CASSALAGGYNEQFF. The CDR3 DNA is TGTGCCAGCAGCGCGCTGGCGGGGGGGTACAATGAGCAGTTCTTC. The complete variable domain, with remaining parts taken from reference TRBV9 and TRBJ2-1, reads DSGVTQTPKHLITATGQRVTLRCSPRSGDLSVYWYQQSLDQGLQFLIQYYNGEERAKGNILERFSAQQFPDLHSELNLSSLELGDSALYFCASSALAGGYNEQFFGPGTRLTVL.